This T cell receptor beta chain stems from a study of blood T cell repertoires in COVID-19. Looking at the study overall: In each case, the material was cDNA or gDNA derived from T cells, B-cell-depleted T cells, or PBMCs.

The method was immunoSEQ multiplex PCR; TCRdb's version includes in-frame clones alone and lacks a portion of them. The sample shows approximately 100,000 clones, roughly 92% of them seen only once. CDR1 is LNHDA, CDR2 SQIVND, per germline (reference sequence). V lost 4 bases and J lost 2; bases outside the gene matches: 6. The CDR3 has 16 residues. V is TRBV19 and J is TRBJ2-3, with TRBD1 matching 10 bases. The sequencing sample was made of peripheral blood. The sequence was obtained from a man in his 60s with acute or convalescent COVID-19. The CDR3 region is CASSTRDRGITDTQYF. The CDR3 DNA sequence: TGTGCCAGTAGTACCCGGGACAGGGGCATCACAGATACGCAGTATTTT.